This TCR beta chain was identified during a study of blood T cell repertoires in COVID-19 (dated by TCRdb to about 2020). With regard to the full study: Samples covering the acute and convalescent phases of COVID-19 were provided by collaborators in the United States, Italy and Spain. The material from the prospective study consisted of cDNA or gDNA derived from T cells, B-cell-depleted T cells, or PBMCs. Deeply sampled blood TCRbeta repertoires from subjects exposed to, actively infected with, or recovered from COVID-19 were included in the dataset. The repertoires were released in a freely available public database intended as a resource for research on the immune response to SARS-CoV-2. Samples came from the ongoing ImmuneRACE study (first 160 participants) plus 1,254 subjects from 6 global collaborators. A de-identified subject ID, COVID-19 status, age in years and sex were almost always included in the sample metadata. Where available, HLA class I and class II types were taken from metadata supplied by the sample provider and were not determined by assay-based typing. Overall results and qualifications from the work: The amount of clinical and demographic metadata varied by source and participant and was provided uncurated.

The CDR3, from cysteine to phenylalanine, totals 17 residues. Here the CDR3 DNA is all that survives: 51 bases in frame from base 1. Trimming leaves V shorter by 5 bases and J shorter by 0 bases, with the junction holding 9 bases beyond the gene matches. CDR1 and CDR2 are drawn from the germline V gene: MDHEN, SYDVKM. Each collaborating institution followed its own protocols to collect whole blood in K2EDTA tubes. For TCRbeta analysis, collaborators shipped samples as frozen whole blood, isolated PBMCs, or DNA extracted from either of those sample types. TCRbeta CDR3 regions were amplified from genomic DNA by means of the immunoSEQ Assay, a bias-controlled multiplex PCR. The authors processed their data as follows. The number of nucleated cells in each sample was estimated by amplification of reference gene primers within the assay. Sequence reads were collapsed and filtered to measure the absolute abundance of every unique TCRbeta CDR3 rearrangement. For each sample, productive Simpson clonality was calculated by taking the square root of Simpson's diversity index across productive rearrangements. TCRdb mirrors the immuneACCESS table, restricted to in-frame sequences. Some clones are absent from its copies; in checked studies, under half trace to an unresolved V gene, and the reason for the others is unknown. Clonal size and the V and J genes are those of that table, whereas D and trimming came from the DNA. The sample table lists fewer than 250,000 clones, 70% to 90% of them with a count of one. The ten largest clones add up to 0.95% to 1.3% of the sample.

As to this clone: Its cognate antigen has yet to be identified. Base qualities are not provided; no much larger clone lies one nucleotide away.

This receptor was taken from a man aged 25 to 40 with acute or convalescent COVID-19. The sample taken for sequencing was peripheral blood. This chain is built from TRBV28 and TRBJ2-1, with TRBD2 matching 8 junction bases. The CDR3 has the sequence CASSMGLAGSSYNEQFF. In nucleotides, the sequence is TGTGCCAGCAGTATGGGGTTAGCGGGAAGCTCCTACAATGAGCAGTTCTTC.